This T cell receptor (beta chain) was recorded in a study of technical replicates of blood from several donors listed by TCRdb under 2017. V and J are trimmed by 2 bases and 5 bases, and the gene matches miss 3 bases of the junction. The germline V gene (reference sequence) yields SEHNR for CDR1 and FQNEAQ for CDR2. Inclusive of the bounding cysteine and phenylalanine, the CDR3 is 14 residues long. CDR3 DNA is the only sequence kept; it has 42 bases, read in frame from the first base. Concerning this clone itself: The antigen it binds to is not known. No much larger clone exists at a distance of one base, and base qualities are not known.

Library preparation employed the immunoSEQ multiplex PCR assay. The table comes from immuneACCESS by way of TCRdb, which keeps in-frame sequences with V and J called. Part of the clones is missing from these tables; in studies checked, under half for an unresolved V gene and the rest for unknown reasons. In this sample the table shows over 60,000 clones, roughly 93% of which occur a single time. The top ten clones comprise roughly 0.25% of the sample. The sequence was collected from a human donor in good health. Specimen: T cells isolated from PBMCs. The chain employs TRBV7-9 and TRBJ2-7, with 10 junctional bases fitting TRBD2. The CDR3 region has the sequence CASSLLAGVNEQYF. The DNA reads TGTGCCAGCAGCTTACTAGCGGGAGTGAACGAGCAGTACTTC.